The 6 T cell receptor beta chains below come from one sample, sequenced in a study of T cell changes during pregnancy in multiple sclerosis. The method was immunoSEQ multiplex PCR; TCRdb's version includes in-frame clones alone and lacks a portion of them. The table records about 32,000 clones, approximately 89% of them present only once. The specimen was CD8+ T cells from peripheral blood mononuclear cells, collected in the first trimester of pregnancy. Receptor source: a female donor with multiple sclerosis, enrolled in a pregnancy study.

The DNA of the CDR3 is TGTGCCAGCAGTTACACGACTAGCAATGAGCAGTTCTTC. Its translation is CASSYTTSNEQFF. V gene TRBV6-5 combines with J gene TRBJ2-1, with D tentatively TRBD2 (6 bases). The CDR3 is 13 amino acids. Germline CDR1 and CDR2: MNHEY and SVGAGI. The V and J ends lost 2 bases and 6 bases respectively, with 8 bases between them.

This clone is classed as large. The genes are TRBV19 and TRBJ2-1, with 11 bases matching TRBD2. The CDR3 totals 19 residues. Trimming cost V 9 bases and J 8 bases; bases outside gene matches: 24. The germline V gene encodes CDR1 LNHDA and CDR2 SQIVND (reference sequence). The CDR3 protein is CARGRWGGLADLVLYEQFF. CDR3 DNA: TGTGCCAGGGGGAGGTGGGGGGGACTAGCGGACCTCGTCCTTTATGAGCAGTTCTTC.

The chain has TRBV25-1 and TRBJ2-3; D uncertain. Germline loops: CDR1 MGHDK, CDR2 SYGVNS. The length of the CDR3 is 12 residues. Trimming stripped 5 bases from V and 7 bases from J, with 10 bases between. The CDR3 bases are TGTGCCAGCAGTCTTTCCCCGTATACGCAGTATTTT. It translates to CASSLSPYTQYF.

This clone was recorded only once. The chain combines TRBV6-4 with TRBJ2-7; D unclear. Trimming pared 2 bases from V and 0 bases from J, leaving 17 bases between. The CDR3 consists of 17 residues. Germline V CDR1 and CDR2: MRHNA, SNTAGT. This CDR3 reads CASSDLSVGGYSYEQYF. The CDR3 DNA is TGTGCCAGCAGTGACCTCTCGGTAGGCGGATACTCCTACGAGCAGTACTTC.

This chain joins TRBV15 and TRBJ1-3; D not certain. The V gene lost 3 bases and the J gene lost 0 bases, with 9 bases spanning the gap. Germline CDR1 and CDR2: LNHNV and YYDKDF (reference sequence). This CDR3 is 15 amino acids long. DNA of the CDR3: TGTGCCACCAGCAGCACAGCATTCTCTGGAAACACCATATATTTT. It translates to CATSSTAFSGNTIYF.

The chain has TRBV7-9 and TRBJ2-1, with 15 positions matching TRBD2. This CDR3 has 15 residues. Germline V lookup: CDR1 SEHNR, CDR2 FQNEAQ (reference sequence). After removal of 4 bases from V and 8 bases from J, the junction contained 3 bases not matched to a gene. CDR3 nucleotide sequence: TGTGCCAGCAGCTGGACTAGCGGGAGGGCCGATGAGCAGTTCTTC. Translation gives CASSWTSGRADEQFF.